This T cell receptor (beta chain) appears in the sequencing data of a study of human CD8 memory T cell subsets. For every subset, the RNA was derived from duplicate vials of roughly 140,000 sorted CD8+ T cells. Germline CDR1 and CDR2: LGHNA and YSLEER. The CDR3 runs to 17 residues. It was UMI-labeled 5' RACE by which the TCR beta libraries were made. TCRdb reprocessed the 5' RACE reads; each CDR3 protein has one entry and no DNA is given. The sample's table shows approximately 5,000 distinct CDR3 sequences. With respect to this clonotype: The antigen remains undetermined.

Findings of the study overall: While effector memory cells differed, stem-like memory and precursor exhausted T cells had similarly high diversity. Chao1 estimates pointed to stem-like memory T cells having more diversity than precursor exhausted T cells did.

The gene calls are TRBV4-3 and TRBJ2-3; TCRdb proposes TRBD2, but this gene call is untestable without DNA. This receptor was identified in a human donor in good health. Sequencing was done on a sample of CD8+ effector memory T cells (TEM) sorted from PBMCs. Subset indicated: effector memory CD8 T cells, CCR7- CD45RO+ CD95+. CDR3 region: CASSQVFSGGGTDTQYF.